The rows below give T cell receptor beta chains drawn from one sample of a study of vaccination effects on CD4 cells after COVID-19. TCRdb keeps only in-frame clones here, not all; method: immunoSEQ multiplex PCR. The top ten clones hold 5.6% of a sample with approximately 24,000 clones, roughly 76% of them seen once. Antigens for these TCRs are unknown. Material: CD4+ T cells from PBMCs cultured with SARS-CoV-2 spike peptides, obtained after COVID-19 vaccination. The receptors originated from a human donor who received a COVID-19 vaccine. Some clones in this sample may be carry-over from other donors' samples. CDR3s include the opening cysteine and the closing phenylalanine or tryptophan. A D gene is named only where the DNA matches it firmly. Clone size, where shown, is once, few, many, or a class for clones that have expanded.

>.|TRBV2|13|.|TRBJ1-1
CASKSSGNTEAFF
TGTGCCAGCAAGTCGAGTGGGAACACTGAAGCTTTCTTT
>.|TRBV9|15|.|TRBJ1-6
CASSDDRSHNSPLHF
TGTGCCAGCAGCGACGACAGGAGCCATAATTCACCCCTCCACTTT
>.|TRBV5-6|16|.|TRBJ2-3
CASSRRTGTKTDTQYF
TGTGCCAGCAGCCGCCGGACTGGAACGAAAACAGATACGCAGTATTTT
>.|TRBV30|14|.|TRBJ1-2
CAWSVGRGESGYTF
TGTGCCTGGAGTGTGGGTCGGGGGGAGAGTGGCTACACCTTC
>.|TRBV9|14|.|TRBJ2-2
CASSERRGTGELFF
TGTGCCAGCAGCGAAAGGCGCGGCACCGGGGAGCTGTTTTTT
>.|TRBV7-2|13|few|TRBJ2-3
CASSLQATDTQYF
TGTGCCAGCAGCTTACAGGCCACAGATACGCAGTATTTT
>.|TRBV7-3|14|.|TRBJ1-1
CASSLTGQATEAFF
TGTGCCAGCAGCTTAACAGGGCAGGCCACTGAAGCTTTCTTT
>TRBD1|TRBV7-9|13|.|TRBJ1-2
CASSDRDDYGYTF
TGTGCCAGCAGCGACAGGGACGACTATGGCTACACCTTC
>TRBD1|TRBV5-1|16|.|TRBJ2-3
CASSFRTGGSTDTQYF
TGCGCCAGCAGCTTTAGGACAGGGGGCAGCACAGATACGCAGTATTTT
>.|TRBV24-1|15|.|TRBJ2-3
CATSEATSRIDTQYF
TGTGCCACCAGTGAAGCGACATCTCGAATAGATACGCAGTATTTT
>.|TRBV2|17|.|TRBJ2-2
CASKGLAGGLRAGELFF
.
>TRBD1|TRBV5-5|14|.|TRBJ1-2
CASRPGQGGFGYTF
TGTGCCAGCAGACCTGGACAGGGGGGATTTGGCTACACCTTC
>TRBD1|TRBV5-1|15|once|TRBJ2-5
CASSLRTGGAETQYF
TGCGCCAGCAGCTTGCGGACAGGGGGCGCGGAGACCCAGTACTTC
>TRBD1|TRBV5-8|15|.|TRBJ2-1
CASSTTGFAYNEQFF
TGTGCCAGCAGCACGACAGGGTTTGCCTACAATGAGCAGTTCTTC
>.|TRBV2|15|.|TRBJ2-1
CASSEAFARYNEQFF
TGTGCCAGCAGTGAAGCGTTCGCCCGATACAATGAGCAGTTCTTC
>.|TRBV30|13|.|TRBJ2-3
CAWTPGRLDTQYF
TGTGCCTGGACCCCAGGCCGGTTAGATACGCAGTATTTT
>TRBD1|TRBV7-8|16|.|TRBJ1-6
CASSPRAGTGRSPLHF
TGTGCCAGCAGCCCCCGGGCCGGGACAGGGCGTTCACCCCTCCACTTT
>.|TRBV2|13|few|TRBJ1-5
CASKRGPSQPQHF
TGTGCCAGCAAGCGGGGGCCCAGTCAGCCCCAGCATTTT
>TRBD1|TRBV6-5|12|.|TRBJ1-2
CASTDRVDDYTF
TGTGCCAGCACGGACAGGGTGGATGACTACACCTTC
>.|TRBV3-1/TRBV3-2|15|.|TRBJ1-1
CASSPTGGRDTEAFF
TGTGCCAGCAGCCCAACGGGGGGGAGGGACACTGAAGCTTTCTTT
>.|TRBV3-1/TRBV3-2|15|few|TRBJ2-2
CASRLGNINTGELFF
TGTGCCAGCAGACTGGGCAACATTAACACCGGGGAGCTGTTTTTT
>.|TRBV6-1|11|.|TRBJ1-2
CASSEGGGYTF
TGTGCCAGCAGTGAAGGTGGGGGCTACACCTTC
>TRBD1|TRBV6-6|17|.|TRBJ1-3
CASSQIPGQSSGNTIYF
TGTGCCAGCAGTCAAATCCCGGGACAGAGCTCTGGAAACACCATATATTTT
>TRBD1|TRBV7-4|13|.|TRBJ1-2
CASSLQGAGGYTF
TGTGCCAGCAGCCTCCAGGGGGCAGGGGGCTACACCTTC
>TRBD1|TRBV24-1|15|.|TRBJ2-1
CATSLTGVVHNEQFF
TGTGCCACCAGTTTGACAGGGGTTGTACACAATGAGCAGTTCTTC
>.|TRBV10-3|15|.|TRBJ2-1
CAISERVAIYNEQFF
TGTGCCATCAGTGAGAGAGTAGCTATTTACAATGAGCAGTTCTTC
>.|TRBV27|16|.|TRBJ2-2
CASSSPRQRNTGELFF
TGTGCCAGCAGTTCCCCAAGACAGAGAAACACCGGGGAGCTGTTTTTT
>TRBD1|TRBV12-3/TRBV12-4|12|.|TRBJ1-5
CASSPTGVNADF
TGTGCCAGCAGCCCCACAGGGGTCAATGCGGATTTT
>.|TRBV10-3|16|.|TRBJ1-3
CAISEPGRGSGNTIYF
TGTGCCATCAGTGAGCCCGGCAGGGGCTCTGGAAACACCATATATTTT
>TRBD1|TRBV3-1/TRBV3-2|15|.|TRBJ1-2
CASSQSGGDSYGYTF
TGTGCCAGCAGCCAATCAGGGGGGGACAGCTATGGCTACACCTTC
>.|TRBV7-2|15|few|TRBJ1-2
CASSLASPGYYGYTF
TGTGCCAGCAGCTTAGCGTCTCCAGGATACTATGGCTACACCTTC
>.|TRBV9|14|.|TRBJ1-4
CASSPGERNEKLFF
TGTGCCAGCAGCCCAGGGGAGAGGAATGAAAAACTGTTTTTT
>.|TRBV14|16|.|TRBJ2-1
CASSQGGVQSQNEQFF
TGTGCCAGCAGCCAAGGCGGGGTCCAATCACAAAATGAGCAGTTCTTC
>.|TRBV5-6|14|.|TRBJ2-6
CASGSWVGANVLTF
TGTGCCAGCGGCAGTTGGGTTGGGGCCAACGTCCTGACTTTC
>.|TRBV7-3|16|.|TRBJ2-3
CASSAGSGGGTDTQYF
TGTGCCAGCAGCGCCGGGTCTGGCGGAGGCACAGATACGCAGTATTTT
>TRBD2|TRBV7-2|17|.|TRBJ2-6
CASSLDSGGSGANVLTF
TGTGCCAGCAGCTTAGATAGCGGGGGCTCTGGGGCCAACGTCCTGACTTTC
>.|TRBV28|13|.|TRBJ2-2
CASSPTYTGELFF
TGTGCCAGCAGCCCCACTTACACCGGGGAGCTGTTTTTT
>TRBD1|TRBV19|14|.|TRBJ1-5
CASRPGQGHQPQHF
TGTGCCAGTAGGCCGGGACAGGGACATCAGCCCCAGCATTTT
>TRBD1|TRBV6-5|15|.|TRBJ1-4
CASSYSGTVNEKLFF
TGTGCCAGCAGTTATTCCGGGACAGTTAATGAAAAACTGTTTTTT
>TRBD1|TRBV14|14|once|TRBJ1-2
CASVQGVGYYGYTF
TGTGCCAGCGTACAGGGGGTTGGCTACTATGGCTACACCTTC
>.|TRBV7-2|13|.|TRBJ2-1
CASSPRGNNEQFF
TGTGCCAGCAGCCCCCGGGGGAACAATGAGCAGTTCTTC
>.|TRBV4-1|18|.|TRBJ2-6
CASSQVPGEGSGANVLTF
TGCGCCAGCAGCCAAGTGCCAGGGGAGGGCTCTGGGGCCAACGTCCTGACTTTC
>.|TRBV6-4|13|.|TRBJ1-1
CASSDDWGTEAFF
TGTGCCAGCAGTGACGATTGGGGCACTGAAGCTTTCTTT
>TRBD2|TRBV2|14|.|TRBJ2-1
CASSGLAGGHEQFF
TGTGCCAGCAGTGGTCTAGCGGGGGGACATGAGCAGTTCTTC